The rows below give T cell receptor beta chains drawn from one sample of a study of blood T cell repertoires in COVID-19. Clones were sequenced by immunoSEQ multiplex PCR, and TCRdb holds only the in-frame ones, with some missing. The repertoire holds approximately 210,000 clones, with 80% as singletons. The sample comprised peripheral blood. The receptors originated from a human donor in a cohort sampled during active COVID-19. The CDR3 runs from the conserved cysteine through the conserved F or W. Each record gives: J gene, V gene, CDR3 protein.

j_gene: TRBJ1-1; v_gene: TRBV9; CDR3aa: CASSVVGGSTEAFF
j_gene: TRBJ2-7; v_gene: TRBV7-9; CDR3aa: CASSPPRYEQYF
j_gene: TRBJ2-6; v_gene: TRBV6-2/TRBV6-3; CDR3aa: CASSYPPSGANVLTF
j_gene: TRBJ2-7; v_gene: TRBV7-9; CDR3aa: CASSLIGQGGTYEQYF
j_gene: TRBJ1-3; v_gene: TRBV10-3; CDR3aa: CAITGGPGNTIYF
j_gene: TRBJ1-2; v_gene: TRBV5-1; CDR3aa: CASSSTPGHYGYTF
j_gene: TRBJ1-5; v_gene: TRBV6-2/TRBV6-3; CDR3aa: CASSPGTGVNSNQPQHF
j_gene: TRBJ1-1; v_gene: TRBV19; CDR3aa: CASSIASLTEAFF
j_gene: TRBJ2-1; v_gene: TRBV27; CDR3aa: CASMVYGAGGRDEQFF
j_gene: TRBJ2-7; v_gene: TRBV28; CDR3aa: CASSSTGQGVYEQYF
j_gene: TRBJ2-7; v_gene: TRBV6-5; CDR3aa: CASTGDRSYEQYF
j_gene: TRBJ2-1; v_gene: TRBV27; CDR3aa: CASSPRMTGSYNEQFF
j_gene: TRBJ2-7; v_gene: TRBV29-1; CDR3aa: CSVVPGTGGYGQYF
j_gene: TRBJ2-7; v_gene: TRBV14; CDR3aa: CASSFGGRIQYYEQYF
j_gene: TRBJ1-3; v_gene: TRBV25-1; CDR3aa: CASSFGTAGNTIYF
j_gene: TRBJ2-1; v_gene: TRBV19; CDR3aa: CASSIVSPPGNEQFF
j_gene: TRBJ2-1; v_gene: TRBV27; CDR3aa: CASSERGPWGDEQFF
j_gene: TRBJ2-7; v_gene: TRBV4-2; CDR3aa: CASSQVRSLTSGRVLADSYEQYF
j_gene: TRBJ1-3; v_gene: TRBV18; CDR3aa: CASSPFDRGEGNTIYF
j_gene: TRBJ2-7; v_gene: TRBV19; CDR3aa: CASSTHRYEQYF
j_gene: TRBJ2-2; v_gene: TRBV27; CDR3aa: CASSLGGRGLPGELFF
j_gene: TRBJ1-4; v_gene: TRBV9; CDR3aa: CASSVGWDRDNEKLFF
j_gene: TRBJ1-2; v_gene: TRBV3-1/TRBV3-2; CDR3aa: CASSQGAGHGYTF
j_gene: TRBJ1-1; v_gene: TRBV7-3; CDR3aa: CASSLDRDTEAFF
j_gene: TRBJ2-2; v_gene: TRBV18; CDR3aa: CASSPPNSKGTGELFF
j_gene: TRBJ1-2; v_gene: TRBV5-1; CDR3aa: CASSLDRVDYGYTF
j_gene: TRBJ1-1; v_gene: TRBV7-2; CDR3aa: CASSLLGGQKEAFF
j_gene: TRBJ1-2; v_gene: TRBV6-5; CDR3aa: CASSPPDRGGYTF
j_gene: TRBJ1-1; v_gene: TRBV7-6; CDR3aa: CASSPWGVGNTEAFF
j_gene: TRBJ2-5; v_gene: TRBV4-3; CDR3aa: CASSPRSAQSKLGGIETQYF
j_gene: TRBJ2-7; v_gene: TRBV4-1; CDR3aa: CASSQGTSGYEQYF
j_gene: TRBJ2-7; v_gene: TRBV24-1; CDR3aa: CATSDGGTGGSYEQYF
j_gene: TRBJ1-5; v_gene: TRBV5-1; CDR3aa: CASSPGVNQPQHF
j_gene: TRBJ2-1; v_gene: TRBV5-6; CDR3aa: CASSRTGHEQFF
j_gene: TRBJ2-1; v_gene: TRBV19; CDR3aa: CASRRTGSRNEQFF
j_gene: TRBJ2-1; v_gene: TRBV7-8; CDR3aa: CASSLGGGSFHNEQFF
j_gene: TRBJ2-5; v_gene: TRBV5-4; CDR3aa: CASSPGTSESETQYF
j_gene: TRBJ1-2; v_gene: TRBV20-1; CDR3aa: CSASAANYGYTF
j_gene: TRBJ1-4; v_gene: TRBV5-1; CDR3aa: CASSIGVTNEKLFF
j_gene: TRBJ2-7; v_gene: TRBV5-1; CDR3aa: CASSFGLAGSYEQYF
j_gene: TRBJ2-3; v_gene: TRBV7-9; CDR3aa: CASSRRAGAPDTQYF
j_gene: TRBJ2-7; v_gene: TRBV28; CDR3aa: CASSPLTGAGEEQYF
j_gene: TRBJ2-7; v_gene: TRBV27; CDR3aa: CASSPAGGVDEQYF
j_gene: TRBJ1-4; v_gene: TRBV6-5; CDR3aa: CASSTDRGGEKLFF
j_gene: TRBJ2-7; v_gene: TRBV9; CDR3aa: CASSVGGENSYEQYF
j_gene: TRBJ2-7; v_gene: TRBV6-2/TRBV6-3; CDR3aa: CASSPTDSSYEQYF
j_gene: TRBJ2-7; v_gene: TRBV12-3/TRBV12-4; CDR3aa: CASSLGQVEQYF
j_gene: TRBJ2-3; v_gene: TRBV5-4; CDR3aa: CASSYSGVSDTQYF
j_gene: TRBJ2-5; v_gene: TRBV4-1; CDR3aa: CASSQDGEETQYF
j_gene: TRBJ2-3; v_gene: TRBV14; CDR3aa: CASSQERLSTDTQYF
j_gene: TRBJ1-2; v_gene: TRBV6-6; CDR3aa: CASSYQVGQGRYGYTF